Listed below are T cell receptor beta chains from one sample, sequenced in a study of vaccination and CD4 T cells after COVID-19. No antigen has been identified for these receptors. TCRdb independently ran MiXCR on the PCR reads; one entry per CDR3 protein. The sample lists 12,000 to 15,000 distinct CDR3 sequences; roughly 53% were seen once. The material was CD4+ T cells from blood, cultured in vitro, obtained before SARS-CoV-2 vaccination. The receptors were sampled from a human donor who had recovered from COVID-19. Both conserved end residues are part of each CDR3. The D gene is left open where the match is weak. The size of a clone is reported for some rows only, either as once, few or many, or as a class for expanded clones.

>TRBV28|TRBD1|TRBJ2-5|.
CASSLILRQGKETQYF
TGTGCCAGCAGTCTCATACTGCGACAGGGAAAAGAGACCCAGTACTTC
>TRBV10-3|TRBD1|TRBJ2-7|few
CAISEIRGTAYEQYF
TGTGCCATCAGTGAGATCCGTGGGACAGCCTACGAGCAGTACTTC
>TRBV28|.|TRBJ1-1|.
CASSFLGGGGTEAFF
TGTGCCAGCAGTTTCCTCGGGGGGGGAGGCACTGAAGCTTTCTTT
>TRBV6-1|TRBD1|TRBJ1-5|few
CASRPGQGGNQPQHF
TGTGCCAGCAGGCCGGGACAGGGTGGCAATCAGCCCCAGCATTTT
>TRBV28|.|TRBJ2-7|.
CASQSLRRYEQYF
TGTGCCAGCCAGTCTTTGCGGAGATACGAGCAGTACTTC
>TRBV20-1|TRBD1|TRBJ2-3|few
CSASQGAKDTQYF
TGCAGTGCTAGCCAGGGGGCTAAAGATACGCAGTATTTT
>TRBV20-1|.|TRBJ1-5|.
CSAVSGDQPQHF
TGCAGTGCCGTCTCGGGAGATCAGCCCCAGCATTTT
>TRBV6-1|.|TRBJ2-3|.
CASSGLASTDTQYF
TGTGCCAGCAGTGGGCTAGCTAGCACAGATACGCAGTATTTT
>TRBV20-1|TRBD2|TRBJ2-2|once
CSARESGSGDTGELFF
TGCAGTGCTAGGGAAAGCGGGAGCGGCGACACCGGGGAGCTGTTTTTT
>TRBV6-2/TRBV6-3|TRBD1|TRBJ1-5|few
CASSSKWTGFPESRNQPQHF
TGTGCCAGCAGTTCTAAGTGGACAGGGTTTCCGGAATCGCGCAATCAGCCCCAGCATTTT
>TRBV24-1|.|TRBJ2-3|.
CATSDFSRSDTQYF
TGTGCCACCAGTGATTTCTCTAGGTCAGATACGCAGTATTTT
>TRBV11-1|.|TRBJ2-7|few
CASSFGTRGYEQYF
TGTGCCAGCAGCTTCGGGACTCGGGGATACGAGCAGTACTTC
>TRBV24-1|TRBD1|TRBJ2-2|few
CATSDLAGGDTGELFF
TGTGCCACCAGTGATTTGGCAGGGGGCGACACCGGGGAGCTGTTTTTT
>TRBV11-3|TRBD1|TRBJ2-2|few
CASRRGQGGGELFF
TGTGCCAGCAGAAGGGGACAGGGCGGCGGGGAGCTGTTTTTT
>TRBV7-8|.|TRBJ1-5|few
CASSQRTAYSNQPQHF
TGTGCCAGCAGCCAAAGGACAGCTTATAGCAATCAGCCCCAGCATTTT
>TRBV10-3|TRBD1|TRBJ2-5|few
CAIRVDRVSDQYF
TGTGCCATCAGGGTGGACAGGGTCTCTGATCAGTACTTC
>TRBV20-1|.|TRBJ1-5|few
CSARDLRGMGNQPQHF
TGCAGTGCTAGAGATCTCCGGGGGATGGGCAATCAGCCCCAGCATTTT
>TRBV29-1|.|TRBJ2-3|few
CSVVPSTDTQYF
TGCAGCGTTGTTCCCAGCACAGATACGCAGTATTTT
>TRBV6-7|.|TRBJ2-7|.
CAGVFDRLAVEQYF
TGTGCCGGAGTATTTGACAGGTTGGCGGTCGAGCAGTACTTC
>TRBV20-1|.|TRBJ2-7|few
CSARVRGAGHYEQYF
TGCAGTGCTAGAGTTCGCGGGGCTGGTCACTACGAGCAGTACTTC
>TRBV7-9|.|TRBJ1-2|.
CASSSPKDVRGYTF
TGTGCCAGCAGCTCTCCCAAGGACGTTCGAGGCTACACCTTC
>TRBV7-2|.|TRBJ2-2|few
CASSSTSFSRELFF
TGTGCCAGCAGCAGTACTAGTTTCTCCAGGGAGCTGTTTTTT
>TRBV6-5|TRBD2|TRBJ2-7|.
CASSSEREVTYEQYF
TGTGCCAGCAGTTCCGAGCGGGAGGTAACCTACGAGCAGTACTTC
>TRBV7-3|.|TRBJ2-7|.
CASSSGLGGNEQYF
TGTGCCAGCAGCTCGGGACTAGGGGGCAACGAGCAGTACTTC
>TRBV19|.|TRBJ1-5|.
CASSIRGPSLSNQPQHF
TGTGCCAGTAGTATCCGGGGACCTTCTCTTAGCAATCAGCCCCAGCATTTT
>TRBV2|.|TRBJ2-7|.
CASSVGSLDYEQYF
TGTGCCAGCAGTGTTGGCAGCTTAGACTACGAGCAGTACTTC
>TRBV20-1|TRBD2|TRBJ2-1|.
CSAIGPSGIYNEQFF
TGCAGCGCCATAGGGCCTAGCGGGATATACAATGAGCAGTTCTTC
>TRBV9|.|TRBJ1-3|.
CASSVGGANGNTIYF
TGTGCCAGCAGCGTGGGCGGTGCAAATGGAAACACCATATATTTT
>TRBV11-2|.|TRBJ1-2|.
CASSSGGYGYTF
TGTGCCAGCAGCTCGGGGGGTTATGGCTACACCTTC
>TRBV20-1|TRBD2|TRBJ2-7|few
CSARRTSGRALVYYEQYF
TGCAGTGCTAGAAGGACTAGCGGGAGGGCCCTCGTTTACTACGAGCAGTACTTC
>TRBV6-1|TRBD1|TRBJ2-7|few
CASSEALTGGFYEQYF
TGTGCCAGCAGTGAAGCCTTAACAGGGGGATTCTACGAGCAGTACTTC
>TRBV20-1|.|TRBJ2-3|.
CSARVPRAATDTQYF
TGCAGTGCTAGAGTCCCCAGGGCAGCGACAGATACGCAGTATTTT
>TRBV29-1|TRBD1|TRBJ1-2|.
CSVEELRDRGGGYTF
TGCAGCGTTGAAGAACTCCGGGACAGGGGCGGGGGCTACACCTTC
>TRBV6-2/TRBV6-3|.|TRBJ1-6|.
CASSYRDNSPLHF
TGTGCCAGCAGCTACAGGGATAATTCACCCCTCCACTTT
>TRBV5-3|TRBD2|TRBJ2-7|.
CAMKRSGDEQYF
TGTGCCATGAAGCGAAGCGGGGACGAGCAGTACTTC
>TRBV20-1|.|TRBJ2-1|few
CSARSSGARSGLEQFF
TGCAGTGCTAGATCATCAGGCGCCCGCTCGGGACTTGAGCAGTTCTTC
>TRBV20-1|.|TRBJ2-7|.
CSARVGEAGSYEQYF
TGCAGTGCTAGAGTAGGCGAGGCAGGATCCTACGAGCAGTACTTC
>TRBV6-2/TRBV6-3|.|TRBJ2-5|.
CASSTDPPGSQETQYF
TGTGCCAGCAGTACAGATCCCCCGGGGTCCCAAGAGACCCAGTACTTC
>TRBV6-5|.|TRBJ2-1|.
CASSSSPGIKSYNEQFF
TGTGCCAGCAGTTCCAGCCCGGGGATTAAGTCCTACAATGAGCAGTTCTTC
>TRBV11-1|.|TRBJ2-4|.
CASSLGAGAKNIQYF
TGTGCCAGCAGCTTAGGGGCGGGAGCCAAAAACATTCAGTACTTC
>TRBV30|.|TRBJ1-6|.
CAWRWGTYNSPLHF
TGTGCCTGGAGATGGGGCACCTATAATTCACCCCTCCACTTT
>TRBV6-1|TRBD1|TRBJ1-1|few
CASSRQGLNTEAFF
TGTGCCAGCAGTCGACAGGGGCTGAACACTGAAGCTTTCTTT
>TRBV7-9|TRBD2|TRBJ2-7|few
CASTPSGSKYEQYF
TGTGCCAGCACCCCCAGCGGGAGTAAGTACGAGCAGTACTTC
>TRBV20-1|TRBD2|TRBJ2-5|.
CSARVGLAMETQYF
TGCAGTGCTAGAGTAGGACTAGCGATGGAGACCCAGTACTTC
>TRBV5-4|.|TRBJ2-7|.
CASSFGRWSEGQYF
TGTGCCAGCAGCTTTGGAAGGTGGAGCGAGGGGCAGTACTTC
>TRBV7-6|.|TRBJ2-7|.
CASSLGLGDYEQYF
TGTGCCAGCAGCTTAGGGTTGGGGGACTACGAGCAGTACTTC
>TRBV7-3|.|TRBJ1-6|few
CASSLLGPGNNSPLHF
TGTGCCAGCAGCCTATTAGGACCCGGGAATAATTCACCCCTCCACTTT
>TRBV20-1|.|TRBJ1-5|.
CSARRGGEQPQHF
TGCAGTGCCAGACGGGGGGGCGAACAGCCCCAGCATTTT
>TRBV5-6|.|TRBJ2-5|.
CASSYRPKPGETQYF
TGTGCCAGCAGCTATAGACCGAAACCGGGGGAGACCCAGTACTTC
>TRBV10-3|TRBD1|TRBJ1-5|.
CAISFSGGDQPQHF
TGTGCCATCAGTTTCTCAGGGGGGGATCAGCCCCAGCATTTT
>TRBV20-1|TRBD2|TRBJ2-2|.
CSATFLGLAGGTNTGELFF
TGCAGTGCTACCTTTCTCGGACTAGCGGGAGGCACGAACACCGGGGAGCTGTTTTTT
>TRBV28|.|TRBJ1-2|.
CASSLWAGSNYGYTF
TGTGCCAGCAGTTTATGGGCAGGGTCTAACTATGGCTACACCTTC
>TRBV28|.|TRBJ1-1|.
CASSFVWGALSNTEAFF
TGTGCCAGCAGTTTTGTTTGGGGGGCCCTCTCGAACACTGAAGCTTTCTTT
>TRBV6-1|.|TRBJ1-5|.
CASSDLPRNQPQHF
TGTGCCAGCAGTGATCTCCCAAGGAATCAGCCCCAGCATTTT